These 23 T cell receptor beta chains were sequenced from one sample in a study of T cell responses to AZD1222 COVID-19 vaccine. TCRdb's copy holds only in-frame clones and misses some; the assay was immunoSEQ multiplex PCR. The sample holds some 110,000 clones, 85% to 90% seen once. This sample comprised peripheral blood, obtained on day 0 of AZD1222 vaccination. All receptors come from an adult in good health.

The V call is TRBV6-5, the J call TRBJ1-1; no clear D gene. The germline gives CDR1 MNHEY, CDR2 SVGAGI. This CDR3 region has 14 residues. Trimming left V 5 bases short and J 5 bases short, with 15 bases between. CDR3 loop: CASSPPGSWTEAFF. CDR3 bases: TGTGCCAGCAGTCCGCCGGGCAGTTGGACTGAAGCTTTCTTT.

The CDR3 DNA follows: TGTGCCAGCAGTTTGGTAGTAGGGGCCGCTGGAAGTTCCCGCTCCTATAATTCACCCCTCCACTTT. Translation: CASSLVVGAAGSSRSYNSPLHF. V is TRBV28 and J is TRBJ1-6; a weak D match, TRBD1 (5 bases). Trimming removed 3 bases at V and 0 bases at J, with 27 bases between. Per the germline V gene, CDR1 is MDHEN and CDR2 is SYDVKM. The CDR3 is 22 amino acids.

This chain uses TRBV9 with TRBJ1-1, with 7 bases that match TRBD1. Germline assignment: CDR1 SGDLS and CDR2 YYNGEE. The CDR3 loop spans 15 amino acids. The V gene end was trimmed by 4 bases and the J gene end by 3 bases; junction bases not matched to a gene: 9. In DNA, the CDR3 is TGTGCCAGCAGCCCCCGGCAGGGGGGAGACACTGAAGCTTTCTTT. Translating it yields CASSPRQGGDTEAFF. The entire variable domain, with the rest obtained from reference TRBV9 and TRBJ1-1, is as follows: DSGVTQTPKHLITATGQRVTLRCSPRSGDLSVYWYQQSLDQGLQFLIQYYNGEERAKGNILERFSAQQFPDLHSELNLSSLELGDSALYFCASSPRQGGDTEAFFGQGTRLTVV.

CDR3 bases: TGTGCCAGCTCATATGGGGGACAGTTCACAGATACGCAGTATTTT. Its translation is CASSYGGQFTDTQYF. The genes are TRBV7-9 and TRBJ2-3; 7 bases fit TRBD1. The V gene's germline CDR1 is SEHNR and CDR2 FQNEAQ (reference sequence). After removal of 8 bases from V and 2 bases from J, the junction contained 10 bases not matched to a gene. The CDR3 length is 15 residues.

The J gene is TRBJ2-1, the V gene TRBV5-1; D is possibly TRBD2 (5 bases). This CDR3 is 14 amino acids long. V lost 4 bases and J lost 4, with 12 bases in between. The germline V gene has CDR1 SGHRS and CDR2 YFSETQ. The CDR3 here is CASSVGTRYNEQFF. CDR3 in DNA: TGCGCCAGCAGCGTAGGAACTAGGTACAATGAGCAGTTCTTC.

The chain joins TRBV7-9 to TRBJ1-1, with a weak D call TRBD1 (6 bases). The CDR3 spans 15 residues. Trimming cost V 5 bases and J 0 bases, with 13 bases left between them. Germline V gives CDR1 SEHNR, CDR2 FQNEAQ (reference sequence). The CDR3 DNA follows: TGTGCCAGCAGCCCCCCCGGGACACTGAACACTGAAGCTTTCTTT. It yields the protein CASSPPGTLNTEAFF.

The chain combines TRBV7-9 with TRBJ1-1; D remains unclear. There are 18 residues in the CDR3. V was trimmed by 5 bases and J by 4 bases, leaving 26 bases between them. The germline CDR1 and CDR2 sequences are SEHNR and FQNEAQ (reference sequence). As DNA, the CDR3 is TGTGCCAGCAGCACAACTGATAGGGTGGCCTCCAAGAGCACTGAAGCTTTCTTT. This gives the protein CASSTTDRVASKSTEAFF. Full variable domain (outside the CDR3, taken from reference TRBV7-9 and TRBJ1-1): DTGVSQNPRHKITKRGQNVTFRCDPISEHNRLYWYRQTLGQGPEFLTYFQNEAQLEKSRLLSDRFSAERPKGSFSTLEIQRTEQGDSAMYLCASSTTDRVASKSTEAFFGQGTRLTVV.

The V call is TRBV5-1, the J call TRBJ1-4; D perhaps matches TRBD1 (6 bases). V lost 2 bases and J 5 bases, leaving 10 bases between the germline ends. The CDR3 is 14 amino acids. Germline V gene sequence: CDR1 SGHRS, CDR2 YFSETQ. The CDR3 loop is CASSFLGQNEKLFF. Written as DNA, the CDR3 is TGCGCCAGCAGCTTTCTAGGACAGAATGAAAAACTGTTTTTT.

The chain couples TRBV6-5 to TRBJ1-2; unclear D gene. V was pared by 0 bases and J by 5 bases, with 10 bases between. This CDR3 contains 14 residues. CDR1 is MNHEY, CDR2 SVGAGI, per germline. CDR3 sequence: CASSYSDGVYGYTF. The CDR3 DNA sequence: TGTGCCAGCAGTTACTCGGACGGTGTTTATGGCTACACCTTC.

This clone has only one observation. The DNA of the CDR3 is TGTGCCAGCAGCTTCGGACAGGGCAGTTCACCCCTCCACTTT. Translating gives CASSFGQGSSPLHF. V and J are TRBV11-2 and TRBJ1-6, with 8 bases aligning to TRBD1. Trimming cost V 3 bases and J 9 bases; bases outside gene matches: 4. The CDR3 consists of 14 residues. The V gene's germline CDR1 is SGHAT and CDR2 FQNNGV.

V usage is TRBV7-9 and J usage is TRBJ1-1; D may be TRBD1 (5 bases). V lost 3 bases, J lost 4 bases, and 12 bases lay in between. The CDR3 sequence is 14 residues long. The V gene's germline CDR1 is SEHNR and CDR2 FQNEAQ (reference sequence). The CDR3 region is CASSLRGPPTEAFF. In DNA, the CDR3 is TGTGCCAGCAGCTTGAGGGGCCCCCCCACTGAAGCTTTCTTT.

The chain recombines TRBV6-5 with TRBJ2-5; D unresolved. Germline assignment: CDR1 MNHEY and CDR2 SVGAGI. V was cut by 4 bases and J by 0 bases, with 15 bases left in between. The CDR3 runs 16 residues. As DNA, the CDR3 is TGTGCCAGCAGTTCCGGGTCTTTTCTTTACCAAGAGACCCAGTACTTC. Translated: CASSSGSFLYQETQYF.

The V call is TRBV19, the J call TRBJ1-2; 7 bases are a match to TRBD1. The CDR3 spans 13 residues. CDR1 and CDR2 from the germline V gene are LNHDA and SQIVND (reference sequence). Germline trimming cut 7 bases from V and 8 bases from J; bases unmatched to any gene: 10. CDR3 loop: CASTPDREGGYTF. Here the CDR3 DNA reads TGTGCCAGTACCCCTGACAGGGAGGGAGGCTACACCTTC.

The count of this clone is one. CDR3 in DNA: TGTGCCAGCAGCTCCCGGGATCAGTCTCATGAGCAGTTCTTC. Translating it yields CASSSRDQSHEQFF. The chain employs TRBV11-3 and TRBJ2-1; weak D call: TRBD2 (5 bases). Germline assignment: CDR1 SGHNT and CDR2 YENEEA. This CDR3 is 14 amino acids long. Trimming pared 4 bases from V and 8 bases from J, leaving 15 bases between.

The rearrangement uses TRBV2 and TRBJ1-5; no firm D call. Trimming took off 4 bases at V and 5 bases at J, with 9 bases between the two ends. Germline V gene lookup returns CDR1 SNHLY and CDR2 FYNNEI. The CDR3 sequence is 13 residues long. The CDR3 nucleotides are TGTGCCAGCAGTGGAGACGGGGATCAGCCCCAGCATTTT. Protein: CASSGDGDQPQHF.

The rearrangement joins TRBV19 to TRBJ2-3; D might be TRBD1 or TRBD2, each matching 5 bases. The CDR3 is made up of 12 amino acids. Looked up from germline, CDR1 is LNHDA and CDR2 is SQIVND (reference sequence). V shed 11 bases and J shed 12 bases, with 21 bases lying between them. The CDR3 loop reads CAGSPRGLDQYF. CDR3 in DNA: TGTGCCGGGAGCCCGAGGGGATTAGACCAGTATTTT.

V gene TRBV4-1 combines with J gene TRBJ2-7, with 8 bases matching TRBD1. The CDR3 totals 15 residues. The germline V gene encodes CDR1 MGHRA and CDR2 YSYEKL. Trimming took 3 bases from V and 6 from J; bases not matched to a gene: 10. The CDR3: CASSHLGQGVGEQYF. The CDR3 DNA sequence: TGCGCCAGCAGCCACCTTGGACAGGGAGTCGGCGAGCAGTACTTC.

Here the CDR3 reads CASSLMGTELFF. CDR3 DNA sequence: TGTGCCAGCAGCTTAATGGGGACGGAACTGTTTTTT. This sequence joins TRBV7-2 and TRBJ1-4, with D perhaps TRBD1 (5 bases). This CDR3 comprises 12 residues. Germline V gives CDR1 SGHTA, CDR2 FQGNSA. Trimming cost V 2 bases and J 12 bases, with 10 bases left between them. Full variable domain (rest looked up from reference TRBV7-2 and TRBJ1-4): GAGVSQSPSNKVTEKGKDVELRCDPISGHTALYWYRQSLGQGLEFLIYFQGNSAPDKSGLPSDRFSAERTGGSVSTLTIQRTQQEDSAVYLCASSLMGTELFFGSGTQLSVL.

The rearrangement links TRBV24-1 to TRBJ2-1; D could derive from TRBD1 or TRBD2 (5 bases each). CDR3 length: 15 amino acids. Germline CDR1 reads KGHDR; CDR2 reads SFDVKD. V shed 3 bases and J shed 4 bases, with 12 bases lying between them. CDR3 sequence: CATSDAPGAYNEQFF. CDR3 coding DNA: TGTGCCACCAGTGATGCCCCCGGGGCTTACAATGAGCAGTTCTTC.

V and J are TRBV9 and TRBJ2-5; D is unclear. From germline, CDR1 is SGDLS and CDR2 YYNGEE. The germline V and J ends were trimmed by 3 bases and 3 bases, with 15 bases remaining between them. This CDR3 is built from 15 residues. CDR3 in DNA: TGTGCCAGCAGCGAGACCGTTTTTCAGGAAGAGACCCAGTACTTC. Translating gives CASSETVFQEETQYF.

The chain employs TRBV4-3 and TRBJ2-1; TRBD2 is a possible D gene (7 bases). CDR1 and CDR2 (germline): LGHNA, YSLEER. The V and J ends lost 0 bases and 9 bases respectively, with 18 bases between them. The CDR3 runs to 16 residues. This chain's CDR3 is CASSQDGRDIFSEQFF. Written as DNA, the CDR3 is TGCGCCAGCAGCCAAGATGGGAGGGACATTTTTAGTGAGCAGTTCTTC.

The chain joins TRBV18 to TRBJ2-2, with D tentatively TRBD2 (6 bases). V lost 1 base and J lost 4, with 10 bases in between. This CDR3 region has 15 residues. Germline assignment: CDR1 KGHSH and CDR2 LQKENI. The CDR3 DNA follows: TGTGCCAGCTCACCACGACAGCGGGCCACCGGGGAGCTGTTTTTT. Its protein is CASSPRQRATGELFF.

This clone has just one count. The chain recombines TRBV10-1 with TRBJ2-1; maybe TRBD2 (6 bases). This CDR3 spans 13 amino acids. Germline loops: CDR1 WNHNN, CDR2 SYGVQD (reference sequence). V lost 8 bases, J lost 8 bases, and 16 bases lay in between. CDR3 loop: CASGVAALDEQFF. CDR3 coding DNA: TGCGCCAGCGGGGTAGCGGCGTTAGATGAGCAGTTCTTC.